The 29 T cell receptor beta chains below were found in one sample sequenced in a study of T-cell memory formation after mild COVID-19 (dated by TCRdb to the early 2020s). Preparation of the library involved 5' RACE. Sequencing was carried out with an Illumina NovaSeq 6000. The raw public data were reprocessed by TCRdb itself: fastp quality trimming at Q25, MiXCR clonotype calling, in-frame beta chains only. Rows matching on CDR3 protein sequence are summarized as one entry with the most common DNA and genes. Recorded for this sample are around 440,000 distinct CDR3 sequences; roughly 20% of them occurred a single time. The ten biggest clones cover around 12% of the sample. What was sequenced was PBMCs or a T cell subset sorted from them (not recorded which). The receptors here all came from an adult woman who had mild COVID-19 (a few samples of this study predate the infection). The sample titles of this study are shuffled in the database, so cell type and time point are left out; the donor was told from shared clones.

This clonotype has more than one count but fewer than ten. This chain joins TRBV3-1 and TRBJ2-6, with D tentatively TRBD1 (5 bases). Germline loops: CDR1 LGHDT, CDR2 YNNKEL (reference sequence). Trimming removed 1 base at V and 2 bases at J, with 9 bases between. The CDR3 runs to 16 residues. CDR3 sequence (DNA): TGTGCCAGCAGCCAAGTACCAGGGACTGGGGCCAACGTCCTGACTTTC. As protein: CASSQVPGTGANVLTF.

This chain connects TRBV18 to TRBJ2-3; 8 nucleotides agree with TRBD1. Germline V gene lookup returns CDR1 KGHSH and CDR2 LQKENI. The CDR3 totals 14 residues. Trimming took 6 bases from V and 1 from J; bases not matched to a gene: 3. CDR3 in amino acids: CASSKTGGTDTQYF. Written as DNA, the CDR3 is TGTGCCAGCTCCAAGACAGGGGGCACAGATACGCAGTATTTT. The full variable domain, its missing parts supplied by reference TRBV18 and TRBJ2-3, is NAGVMQNPRHLVRRRGQEARLRCSPMKGHSHVYWYRQLPEEGLKFMVYLQKENIIDESGMPKERFSAEFPKEGPSILRIQQVVRGDSAAYFCASSKTGGTDTQYFGPGTRLTVL.

The sample holds a few counts of this clonotype. The chain couples TRBV9 to TRBJ1-1, with D hard to call. Germline V gene sequence: CDR1 SGDLS, CDR2 YYNGEE. V lost 0 bases and J 1 base, leaving 10 bases between the germline ends. The CDR3 sequence is 15 residues long. CDR3 residues: CASSVDNSPNTEAFF. The CDR3 bases are TGTGCCAGCAGCGTAGATAACAGCCCGAACACTGAAGCTTTCTTT.

This clonotype appeared a few times. The chain couples TRBV12-3 or TRBV12-4 to TRBJ2-5; 9 nucleotides align to TRBD2. After removal of 1 base from V and 4 bases from J, the junction contained 1 base not matched to a gene. This CDR3 has 14 residues. CDR3 nucleotide sequence: TGTGCCAGCAGTTTAGGGCGGGGGGGAGAGACCCAGTACTTC. Its translation is CASSLGRGGETQYF.

V is TRBV7-2 and J is TRBJ2-2; D not resolved. V dropped 0 bases and J dropped 4 bases, with 15 bases sitting between them. Germline CDR1 and CDR2: SGHTA and FQGNSA. The CDR3 contains 17 residues. The CDR3 bases are TGTGCCAGCAGCTTAGCGGTTCGCCTCTACACCACCGGGGAGCTGTTTTTT. As protein: CASSLAVRLYTTGELFF.

The chain is built from TRBV27 and TRBJ2-3, with 11 bases fitting TRBD2. Trimming cost V 5 bases and J 2 bases; bases outside gene matches: 6. Germline V gene data show CDR1 as MNHEY and CDR2 as SMNVEV (reference sequence). The length of the CDR3 is 16 residues. The CDR3 protein is CASSPIAGGYTDTQYF. CDR3 coding DNA: TGTGCCAGCAGTCCCATAGCGGGAGGGTACACAGATACGCAGTATTTT.

In its sample, this clonotype was seen a few times. The CDR3 loop reads CSARRGRDGYTF. CDR3 sequence (DNA): TGCAGTGCGCGTCGGGGGCGTGATGGCTACACCTTC. The rearrangement joins TRBV20-1 to TRBJ1-2, with a possible D match to TRBD1 (6 bases). CDR1 is DFQATT, CDR2 SNEGSKA, per germline (reference sequence). The CDR3 totals 12 residues. V shed 6 bases and J shed 6 bases, with 14 bases lying between them.

This clonotype was observed a few times. The chain's CDR3 is CSARPSGREQYF. CDR3 DNA: TGCAGTGCTAGACCTAGCGGGCGCGAGCAGTACTTC. This chain connects TRBV20-1 to TRBJ2-7; 8 bases line up with TRBD2. V was clipped by 2 bases and J by 6 bases; unmatched bases: 3. The CDR3 loop spans 12 amino acids. CDR1 is DFQATT, CDR2 SNEGSKA, per germline (reference sequence).

This clonotype was seen a handful of times. The chain carries TRBV5-1 and TRBJ2-2, with 8 bases identical to TRBD1. V shed 5 bases and J 4 bases; nucleotides not matched to a gene: 7. Germline V CDR1 and CDR2: SGHRS, YFSETQ. This CDR3 is built from 15 residues. The DNA for the CDR3 is TGCGCCAGCAGACCTCAGACAGGGGCCACCGGGGAGCTGTTTTTT. Amino acid sequence: CASRPQTGATGELFF. The whole variable domain, filled in from reference TRBV5-1 and TRBJ2-2, reads KAGVTQTPRYLIKTRGQQVTLSCSPISGHRSVSWYQQTPGQGLQFLFEYFSETQRNKGNFPGRFSGRQFSNSRSEMNVSTLELGDSALYLCASRPQTGATGELFFGEGSRLTVL.

This clonotype was seen more than once but under ten times. CDR3 in amino acids: CASSQDWWQGEAFF. For the CDR3, the DNA is TGCGCCAGCAGCCAAGATTGGTGGCAGGGCGAAGCTTTCTTT. This chain uses TRBV4-3 with TRBJ1-1; weak D call: TRBD1 (5 bases). CDR3 length: 14 amino acids. V was trimmed by 0 bases and J by 8 bases, leaving 13 bases between them. CDR1 and CDR2 from the germline V gene are LGHNA and YSLEER.

The sample holds a few counts of this clonotype. This chain links TRBV4-1 with TRBJ2-7; 7 positions agree with TRBD1. V was clipped by 0 bases and J by 6 bases; unmatched bases: 8. Per the germline V gene, CDR1 is MGHRA and CDR2 is YSYEKL. This CDR3 region has 15 residues. CDR3 region: CASSQDTGSGGEQYF. CDR3 coding DNA: TGCGCCAGCAGCCAAGATACAGGGTCAGGGGGCGAGCAGTACTTC.

This chain links TRBV4-1 with TRBJ1-1; D is ambiguous. The V and J ends lost 0 bases and 1 base respectively, with 6 bases between them. Looked up from germline, CDR1 is MGHRA and CDR2 is YSYEKL. The CDR3 is 14 residues long. CDR3 coding DNA: TGCGCCAGCAGCCAAGAATTTTGGAACACTGAAGCTTTCTTT. It translates to CASSQEFWNTEAFF.

This clonotype showed up just once. The rearrangement joins TRBV21-1 to TRBJ2-7; no DNA check was done on the table's D call, TRBD2. TRBV21-1 is a known pseudogene. The CDR3 length is 16 residues. The CDR3 protein is CPREIEAPSGSHEQYF. The CDR3 DNA follows: TGTCCCAGAGAGATCGAAGCGCCTAGCGGGAGTCACGAGCAGTACTTC.

This clonotype was detected only a few times. The chain combines TRBV20-1 with TRBJ2-7; the D gene is possibly TRBD2 (5 bases). The CDR3 consists of 14 residues. CDR1 is DFQATT and CDR2 is SNEGSKA in the germline V gene (reference sequence). V was pared by 2 bases and J by 2 bases, with 13 bases between. CDR3 DNA sequence: TGCAGTGCTAGAAACGGGATTCACCCCTACGAGCAGTACTTC. This encodes CSARNGIHPYEQYF.

This clonotype appeared a few times. The rearrangement uses TRBV20-1 and TRBJ2-7; D is perhaps TRBD2 (5 bases). The CDR3 is 13 residues long. The germline V gene encodes CDR1 DFQATT and CDR2 SNEGSKA (reference sequence). Trimming shortened V by 5 bases and J by 3 bases, and 14 bases separated the two germline ends. In DNA, the CDR3 is TGCAGTGCTTTTAACCGGGAAGGCTACGAGCAGTACTTC. It translates to CSAFNREGYEQYF.

This clonotype was observed a few times. This rearrangement joins TRBV7-2 to TRBJ2-1; D unresolved. The germline V gene has CDR1 SGHTA and CDR2 FQGNSA. The CDR3 loop spans 10 amino acids. Trimming took 4 bases from V and 9 from J, leaving 4 bases between them. CDR3 sequence: CASSSGEQFF. CDR3 nucleotide sequence: TGTGCCAGCAGCTCCGGTGAGCAGTTCTTC.

This clonotype was seen only a few times. The rearrangement uses TRBV11-3 and TRBJ2-1, with 8 bases matching TRBD1. The J segment lost 0 bases and the V segment lost 4 bases, leaving 14 bases of the junction unmatched. This CDR3 has 19 amino acids. CDR1 is SGHNT and CDR2 is YENEEA in the germline V gene. The CDR3 region has the DNA TGTGCCAGCAGCTCACTGCTAATCGGGACAGGAAGCTCCTACAATGAGCAGTTCTTC. Residues: CASSSLLIGTGSSYNEQFF. Full variable domain (outside the CDR3, taken from reference TRBV11-3 and TRBJ2-1): EAGVVQSPRYKIIEKKQPVAFWCNPISGHNTLYWYLQNLGQGPELLIRYENEEAVDDSQLPKDRFSAERLKGVDSTLKIQPAELGDSAVYLCASSSLLIGTGSSYNEQFFGPGTRLTVL.

This clonotype was observed a few times. The chain uses TRBV7-2 and TRBJ2-1; 13 bases map to TRBD2. CDR1 SGHTA and CDR2 FQGNSA come from the germline V gene. CDR3 length: 19 residues. The V gene end was trimmed by 5 bases and the J gene end by 1 base; junction bases not matched to a gene: 11. The CDR3 DNA follows: TGTGCCAGCAGCCCCCAAACTAGCGGGAGGGCCCGTTCCTACAATGAGCAGTTCTTC. It yields the protein CASSPQTSGRARSYNEQFF.

This clonotype was counted between two and nine times. V is TRBV12-3 or TRBV12-4 and J is TRBJ2-5; 8 positions agree with TRBD1. The CDR3 is 15 residues long. V was pared by 6 bases and J by 4 bases, with 10 bases of the junction left unmatched. This chain's CDR3 is CASSRGQGRGETQYF. CDR3 DNA sequence: TGTGCCAGCAGCCGCGGACAGGGCCGGGGAGAGACCCAGTACTTC.

This sequence joins TRBV6-5 and TRBJ2-7; D remains ambiguous. The V and J ends lost 0 bases and 5 bases respectively, with 14 bases between them. CDR1 and CDR2 (germline): MNHEY, SVGAGI. The CDR3 spans 15 residues. The CDR3 loop is CASSYSSPTNHEQYF. The CDR3 coding sequence is TGTGCCAGCAGTTACTCATCCCCGACGAACCACGAGCAGTACTTC.

V and J are TRBV12-3 or TRBV12-4 and TRBJ1-5, with D tentatively TRBD1 (6 bases). Trimming pared 5 bases from V and 3 bases from J, leaving 14 bases between. The CDR3 runs to 15 residues. Written as DNA, the CDR3 is TGTGCCAGCAGTCTACGAGGGGGTTACAATCAGCCCCAGCATTTT. It yields the protein CASSLRGGYNQPQHF.

The V gene is TRBV19, the J gene TRBJ2-3; 7 bases agree with TRBD1. The J segment lost 0 bases and the V segment lost 6 bases, leaving 6 bases of the junction unmatched. Germline V gene data show CDR1 as LNHDA and CDR2 as SQIVND (reference sequence). This CDR3 contains 15 residues. CDR3 DNA: TGTGCCAGTAGCGAGACAGGGACCAGCACAGATACGCAGTATTTT. It yields the protein CASSETGTSTDTQYF.

The genes are TRBV5-6 and TRBJ2-3, with D uncertain. The CDR3 has 16 amino acids. Per the germline V gene, CDR1 is SGHDT and CDR2 is YYEEEE. V was shortened by 4 bases and J by 3 bases, with 18 bases between the two germline ends. The CDR3, as DNA: TGTGCCAGCAGCCGGGCGGCAGGATTTAAAACAGATACGCAGTATTTT. The encoded protein is CASSRAAGFKTDTQYF.

The chain employs TRBV5-5 and TRBJ2-5; the D is unclear. V gave up 0 bases and J gave up 2 bases, with 8 bases separating them. Germline V lookup: CDR1 SGHKS, CDR2 YYEKEE (reference sequence). This CDR3 spans 14 amino acids. Here the CDR3 reads CASSLDVRQETQYF. As DNA, the CDR3 is TGTGCCAGCAGCTTGGATGTCAGGCAAGAGACCCAGTACTTC.

The chain joins TRBV7-9 to TRBJ2-7, with 7 bases aligning to TRBD1. The CDR3 has 14 residues. Germline V CDR1 and CDR2: SEHNR, FQNEAQ (reference sequence). The J segment lost 3 bases and the V segment lost 4 bases, leaving 6 bases of the junction unmatched. The CDR3 DNA reads as TGTGCCAGCAGCTGGGGGACAGCTTTCTACGAGCAGTACTTC. Translating it yields CASSWGTAFYEQYF.

This clonotype has more than one count but fewer than ten. The rearrangement joins TRBV18 to TRBJ2-1; perhaps TRBD1 as D (5 bases). The V gene's germline CDR1 is KGHSH and CDR2 LQKENI. V gave up 2 bases and J gave up 10 bases, with 15 bases separating them. The CDR3 has 14 residues. The CDR3 protein is CASSPGARREEQFF. In DNA form, the CDR3 reads TGTGCCAGCTCACCAGGGGCCCGTCGAGAGGAGCAGTTCTTC.

In this sample, this clonotype turned up a few times. The J gene is TRBJ1-1, the V gene TRBV13; the D is unclear. The V end lost 3 bases, the J end lost 0 bases, and 11 bases lay between the germline ends. CDR3 length equals 15 residues. Looked up from germline, CDR1 is PRHDT and CDR2 is FYEKMQ (reference sequence). The CDR3 bases are TGTGCCAGCAGCTTCCGCGGGAACATGAACACTGAAGCTTTCTTT. Its translation is CASSFRGNMNTEAFF.

This clonotype has more than one count but fewer than ten. This rearrangement joins TRBV15 to TRBJ2-4; unclear D gene. The CDR3 consists of 16 residues. V shed 0 bases and J shed 1 base, with 10 bases lying between them. Per germline, CDR1 LNHNV and CDR2 YYDKDF (reference sequence). In DNA form, the CDR3 reads TGTGCCACCAGCAGAGATAGAGGCTTGGCCAAAAACATTCAGTACTTC. Encoded protein: CATSRDRGLAKNIQYF.

This clonotype showed up just a few times. The chain is built from TRBV20-1 and TRBJ2-2; D gene unclear. In germline, CDR1 is DFQATT, CDR2 SNEGSKA (reference sequence). V lost 0 bases and J 2 bases, leaving 7 bases between the germline ends. The CDR3 contains 14 residues. CDR3 sequence: CSAREGLNTGELFF. The CDR3 nucleotides read TGCAGTGCTAGAGAAGGGCTTAACACCGGGGAGCTGTTTTTT.